This entry concerns a single T cell receptor (beta chain). The CDR3 contains 14 residues. With V trimmed by 5 bases and J by 2 bases, 4 bases remained unmatched. Germline V gene lookup returns CDR1 SGHTA and CDR2 FQGTGA. The sample originates from a study of blood T cells in healthy people across ages. It was with a sample-barcoded 5' primer and a J-beta primer mix that a second PCR of about 6 to 12 cycles was run. With 12 random nucleotides, a template-switch adaptor tagged each individual cDNA molecule. No fewer than 3 million CDR3-containing paired-end reads came from each sample. From the 5' RACE reads, TCRdb called clonotypes with MiXCR, one entry per CDR3 protein. This sample yields around 870,000 distinct CDR3 sequences, of which 25% to 35% are seen a single time; 15% to 20% belongs to the top ten.

This receptor was taken from a woman aged 80 or over in good health. Sample: blood. The chain links TRBV7-3 to TRBJ2-3; 7 nucleotides agree with TRBD2. CDR3 coding DNA: TGTGCCAGCAGCGCACGGGAGGCCACAGATACGCAGTATTTT. Protein product: CASSAREATDTQYF.